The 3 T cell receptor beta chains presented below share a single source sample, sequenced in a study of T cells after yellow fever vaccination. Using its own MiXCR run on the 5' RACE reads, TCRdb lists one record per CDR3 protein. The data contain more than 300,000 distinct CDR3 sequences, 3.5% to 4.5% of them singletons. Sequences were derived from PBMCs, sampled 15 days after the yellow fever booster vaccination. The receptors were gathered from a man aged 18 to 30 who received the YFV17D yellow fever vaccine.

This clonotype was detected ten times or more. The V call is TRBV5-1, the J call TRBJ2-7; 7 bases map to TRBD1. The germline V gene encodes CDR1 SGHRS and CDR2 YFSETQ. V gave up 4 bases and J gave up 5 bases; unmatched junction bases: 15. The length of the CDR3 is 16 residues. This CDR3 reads CASSPFTGVGENEQYF. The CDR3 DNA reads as TGCGCCAGCAGCCCGTTCACAGGGGTCGGTGAGAACGAGCAGTACTTC.

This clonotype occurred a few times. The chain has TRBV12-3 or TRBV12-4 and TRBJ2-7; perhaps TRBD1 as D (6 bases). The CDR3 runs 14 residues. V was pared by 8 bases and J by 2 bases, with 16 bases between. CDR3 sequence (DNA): TGTGCCAGCCGAACAAGACAGGACGCCTACGAGCAGTACTTC. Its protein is CASRTRQDAYEQYF.

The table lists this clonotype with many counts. The CDR3 protein is CASSLVFVSSGEKLFF. The CDR3 DNA reads TGTGCCAGCAGCTTAGTTTTTGTATCTTCCGGGGAAAAACTGTTTTTT. The V call is TRBV7-2, the J call TRBJ1-4; no reliable D call. This CDR3 is 16 amino acids long. CDR1 SGHTA and CDR2 FQGNSA come from the germline V gene. V was trimmed by 1 base and J by 8 bases, leaving 17 bases between them.